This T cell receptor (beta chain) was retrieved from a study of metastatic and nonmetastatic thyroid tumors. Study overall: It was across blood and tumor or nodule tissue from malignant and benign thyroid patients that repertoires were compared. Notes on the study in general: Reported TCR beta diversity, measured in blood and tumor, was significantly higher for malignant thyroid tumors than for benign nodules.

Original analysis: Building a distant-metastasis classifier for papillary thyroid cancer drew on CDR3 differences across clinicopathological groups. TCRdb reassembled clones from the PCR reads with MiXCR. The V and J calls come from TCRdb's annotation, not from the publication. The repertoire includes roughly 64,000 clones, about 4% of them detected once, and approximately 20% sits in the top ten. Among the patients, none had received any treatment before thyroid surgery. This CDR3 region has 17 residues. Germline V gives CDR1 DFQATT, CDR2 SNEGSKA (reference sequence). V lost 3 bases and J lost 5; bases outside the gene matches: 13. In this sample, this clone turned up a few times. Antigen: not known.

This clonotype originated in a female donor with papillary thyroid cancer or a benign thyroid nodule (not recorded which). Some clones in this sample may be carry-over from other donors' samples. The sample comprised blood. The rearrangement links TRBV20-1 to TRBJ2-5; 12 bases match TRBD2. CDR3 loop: CSASPSGRAWLRETQYF. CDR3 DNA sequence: TGCAGTGCTAGTCCTAGCGGGAGGGCCTGGTTACGGGAGACCCAGTACTTC.